This T cell receptor (beta chain) was sequenced for a study of T cell changes during pregnancy in multiple sclerosis. Profiling relied on immunoSEQ multiplex PCR, and the TCRdb table lists in-frame clones only, not all of them. The sample has 35,000 to 45,000 clones; roughly 90% are singletons. The ends lost 4 bases at V and 5 bases at J; junction bases unmatched: 11. Germline-derived CDR1 and CDR2 are LGHNT and FRNRAP. This CDR3 region has 17 residues. The specimen was CD4+ T cells from peripheral blood mononuclear cells, collected after pregnancy. The J gene is TRBJ1-1, the V gene TRBV12-5, with 12 bases fitting TRBD1. The receptor was derived from a female donor in good health, enrolled as a control in a pregnancy study. The chain's CDR3 is CASGSAGQGARITEAFF. CDR3 nucleotides: TGTGCTAGTGGTTCCGCGGGACAGGGGGCTCGTATTACTGAAGCTTTCTTT.